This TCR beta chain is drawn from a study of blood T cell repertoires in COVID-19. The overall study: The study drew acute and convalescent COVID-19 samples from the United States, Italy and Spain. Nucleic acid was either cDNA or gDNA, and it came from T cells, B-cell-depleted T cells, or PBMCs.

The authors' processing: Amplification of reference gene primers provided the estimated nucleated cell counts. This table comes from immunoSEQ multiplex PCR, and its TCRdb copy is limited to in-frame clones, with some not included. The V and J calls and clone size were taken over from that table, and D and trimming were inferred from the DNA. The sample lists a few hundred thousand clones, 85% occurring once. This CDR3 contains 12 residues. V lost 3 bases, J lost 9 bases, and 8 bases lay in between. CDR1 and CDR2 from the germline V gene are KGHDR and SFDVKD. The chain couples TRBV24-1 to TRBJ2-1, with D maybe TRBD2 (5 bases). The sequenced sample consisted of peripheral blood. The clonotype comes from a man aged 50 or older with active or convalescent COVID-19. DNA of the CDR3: TGTGCCACCAGTGATACCCGGGGTGAGCAGTTCTTC. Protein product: CATSDTRGEQFF.